A single sample gave rise to the 14 T cell receptor beta chains below, sequenced in a study of blood T cells in healthy people across ages. Next came a second PCR, run for about 7 to 11 cycles, which used a sample-barcoded 5' primer along with a J-beta primer mix. Each CDR3 protein is one row after TCRdb ran MiXCR on the 5' RACE reads. The table has fewer than 1 million distinct CDR3 sequences, approximately 44% seen once. The specimen was blood. These receptor sequences come from a man between 60 and 75 years old in good health.

This clonotype has more than one count but fewer than ten. The gene calls are TRBV7-2 and TRBJ2-7, with 11 bases identical to TRBD2. The V and J ends lost 4 bases and 5 bases, in that order; junction bases with no gene match: 7. In germline, CDR1 is SGHTA, CDR2 FQGNSA. This CDR3 has 15 amino acids. DNA of the CDR3: TGTGCCAGCAGCTCGGGTAGCGGGGGGGCCAACGAGCAGTACTTC. The encoded protein is CASSSGSGGANEQYF.

This clonotype was seen more than once but under ten times. This chain uses TRBV11-2 with TRBJ1-1; the D gene is possibly TRBD1 (5 bases). Trimming took off 4 bases at V and 5 bases at J, with 14 bases between the two ends. From germline, CDR1 is SGHAT and CDR2 FQNNGV. The CDR3 spans 14 residues. The CDR3 loop is CASSSMDGGTEAFF. For the CDR3, the DNA is TGTGCCAGCAGCTCCATGGACGGGGGGACTGAAGCTTTCTTT.

This chain connects TRBV6-1 to TRBJ2-1, with D tentatively TRBD1 (5 bases). Trimming left V 4 bases short and J 9 bases short, with 13 bases between. The CDR3 extends over 13 amino acids. The germline V gene has CDR1 MNHNS and CDR2 SASEGT. The CDR3 DNA follows: TGTGCCAGCAGTGTGGGAAGGGGCGGTGAGCAGTTCTTC. This gives the protein CASSVGRGGEQFF.

The CDR3: CSVVLGDIPSQEQFF. DNA for the CDR3: TGCAGCGTTGTACTCGGGGACATCCCCTCTCAGGAGCAGTTCTTC. The chain recombines TRBV29-1 with TRBJ2-1, with a weak D call TRBD1 (6 bases). This CDR3 region has 15 residues. Germline assignment: CDR1 SQVTM and CDR2 ANQGSEA. V was pared by 4 bases and J by 10 bases, with 23 bases between.

The chain recombines TRBV7-2 with TRBJ1-2, with D hard to call. V lost 0 bases and J lost 4, with 9 bases in between. Germline values: CDR1 SGHTA, CDR2 FQGNSA. The CDR3 runs to 14 residues. Written as DNA, the CDR3 is TGTGCCAGCAGCTTAGCGGACGGGCCCTATGGCTACACCTTC. It translates to CASSLADGPYGYTF.

This chain links TRBV6-2 or TRBV6-3 with TRBJ1-5, with D unresolved. Germline lookup yields CDR1 MNHEY and CDR2 SVGEGT. The CDR3 is 14 residues long. With 2 bases removed from V and 6 bases from J, the gap between germline ends came to 11 bases. The CDR3 DNA reads TGTGCCAGCAGTTACGCTGACATACGTCAGCCCCAGCATTTT. Amino acid sequence: CASSYADIRQPQHF.

V usage is TRBV30 and J usage is TRBJ2-7; 10 positions match TRBD1. The CDR3 consists of 14 residues. Trimming cost V 0 bases and J 3 bases; bases outside gene matches: 2. The germline V gene encodes CDR1 GTSNPN and CDR2 SVGIG (reference sequence). Written as DNA, the CDR3 is TGTGCCTGGAGTGTTGGGACAGGGGACTACGAGCAGTACTTC. Translating gives CAWSVGTGDYEQYF. The full variable domain, rest sourced from reference TRBV30 and TRBJ2-7, is SQTIHQWPATLVQPVGSPLSLECTVEGTSNPNLYWYRQAAGRGLQLLFYSVGIGQISSEVPQNLSASRPQDRQFILSSKKLLLSDSGFYLCAWSVGTGDYEQYFGPGTRLTVT.

On this clonotype: One end of the junction varies from germline; a read error may be responsible. The V call is TRBV4-2, the J call TRBJ2-5; 7 nucleotides match TRBD1. The J call may be incorrect, as the DNA end agrees better with TRBJ2-7. In germline, CDR1 is LGHNA, CDR2 YNFKEQ. The CDR3 extends over 15 amino acids. The DNA of the CDR3 is TGTGTCAGCAGCCCGAAGGACAGGACGACTGGCGAGCAGTACTTC. Translating it yields CVSSPKDRTTGEQYF.

The chain couples TRBV6-1 to TRBJ2-6, with TRBD1 matching 7 bases. This CDR3 has 18 amino acids. V was pared by 5 bases and J by 4 bases, with 14 bases of the junction left unmatched. Germline assignment: CDR1 MNHNS and CDR2 SASEGT. CDR3 residues: CASSLSGTAVLGANVLTF. Here the CDR3 DNA reads TGTGCCAGCAGTCTCTCCGGGACAGCCGTTCTCGGGGCCAACGTCCTGACTTTC.

This clonotype was seen repeatedly, ten times or more. The chain combines TRBV7-2 with TRBJ1-2, with D unresolved. V gave up 0 bases and J gave up 8 bases, with 16 bases separating them. Germline values: CDR1 SGHTA, CDR2 FQGNSA. The length of the CDR3 is 15 residues. The CDR3 coding sequence is TGTGCCAGCAGCTTAGCGCGCACTCCCTTGGAAGGCTACACCTTC. This gives the protein CASSLARTPLEGYTF.

This clonotype has a handful of counts. The V call is TRBV4-3, the J call TRBJ2-7, with D uncertain. Germline V gene sequence: CDR1 LGHNA, CDR2 YSLEER. Trimming stripped 0 bases from V and 4 bases from J, with 10 bases between. This CDR3 spans 14 amino acids. The CDR3 DNA follows: TGCGCCAGCAGCCAAGACAGGCACCATTACGAGCAGTACTTC. Protein product: CASSQDRHHYEQYF.

V gene TRBV20-1 combines with J gene TRBJ2-3; D may be TRBD2 (7 bases). V lost 1 base, J lost 4 bases, and 15 bases lay in between. The CDR3 loop spans 15 amino acids. Germline V CDR1 and CDR2: DFQATT, SNEGSKA (reference sequence). The CDR3 reads CSARVAGARADTQYF. The CDR3 DNA follows: TGCAGTGCTAGAGTTGCGGGGGCACGCGCAGATACGCAGTATTTT.

This rearrangement joins TRBV9 to TRBJ1-2; D call uncertain. This CDR3 has 13 residues. CDR1 is SGDLS and CDR2 is YYNGEE in the germline V gene. V gave up 3 bases and J gave up 6 bases, with 12 bases separating them. The CDR3 nucleotides read TGTGCCAGCAGCGCCCGGTCGCGGGATGGCTACACCTTC. Amino acids: CASSARSRDGYTF.

The chain has TRBV11-2 and TRBJ2-1, with D perhaps assigned TRBD1 or TRBD2 (5 bases each). CDR1 and CDR2 (germline): SGHAT, FQNNGV. V was cut by 3 bases and J by 9 bases, with 15 bases left in between. The CDR3 totals 14 residues. CDR3 nucleotide sequence: TGTGCCAGCAGCTTCGGGACGACCTGGGGTGAGCAGTTCTTC. Translating gives CASSFGTTWGEQFF.